The rows below give T cell receptor beta chains drawn from one sample of a study of T cell responses to AZD1222 COVID-19 vaccine. Using immunoSEQ multiplex PCR, the repertoire was profiled, and TCRdb retains in-frame clones only, with some absent. This table holds about 100,000 clones, around 87% found once. Material: peripheral blood, obtained 28 days after the second AZD1222 dose. The receptors come from an adult who received the AZD1222 COVID-19 vaccine. Each CDR3 is given with its conserved first and last residue. D genes are given only for firm matches. Not all rows give a size; the values are once, few, many and, for expanded clones, a class.

d_call j_call v_call clone_size cdr3_nt cdr3_aa
TRBD1 TRBJ1-1 TRBV9 . TGTGCCAGCAGCGTAGGGGCAGGGGGAAGGGGTTTTTTCACTGAAGCTTTCTTT CASSVGAGGRGFFTEAFF
. TRBJ1-1 TRBV3-1/TRBV3-2 . TGTGCCAGCCGGAGCGGGGCTAAAGCTTTCTTT CASRSGAKAFF
. TRBJ1-2 TRBV7-2 . TGTGCCAGCAGCTTAGCGCGGCCGACAGCGACGAACTATGGCTACACCTTC CASSLARPTATNYGYTF
. TRBJ1-2 TRBV7-9 . TGTGCCAGCAGCCCGGGGACCTATGGCTACACCTTC CASSPGTYGYTF
. TRBJ2-7 TRBV7-9 . TGTGCCAGCAGCTTAGCCGACAGGTCCTACGAGCAGTACTTC CASSLADRSYEQYF
TRBD1 TRBJ2-1 TRBV29-1 . TGCAGCTCAGGACAGGGGGACAATGAGCAGTTCTTC CSSGQGDNEQFF
. TRBJ1-6 TRBV7-3 once TGTGCCAGCAGCCCCGAGGGGGGGGGAGTGGGCTCTAATTCACCCCTCCACTTT CASSPEGGGVGSNSPLHF
. TRBJ1-3 TRBV19 few TGTGCCAGTAGTATGAAGGTGGCCGGAAACACCATATATTTT CASSMKVAGNTIYF
TRBD2 TRBJ2-1 TRBV9 . TGTGCCAGCAGCGTCGGGACTAGCGGGAGAACGGCTGAGCAGTTCTTC CASSVGTSGRTAEQFF
. TRBJ2-3 TRBV5-1 . TGCGCCAGCAGCTTATCAGGGTTCCTCACAGATACGCAGTATTTT CASSLSGFLTDTQYF
TRBD2 TRBJ2-5 TRBV13 . TGTGCCAGCAGCTTAGCGGGAGGGCCATGGGAGACCCAGTACTTC CASSLAGGPWETQYF
TRBD1 TRBJ2-7 TRBV6-1 . TGTGCCAGCAGTGAATTTACAGGGGGCGGGTACGAGCAGTACTTC CASSEFTGGGYEQYF
. TRBJ1-2 TRBV2 . TGTGCCAGCAGCCGGCCTCTTGATCTCTATGGCTACACCTTC CASSRPLDLYGYTF
. TRBJ1-1 TRBV12-3/TRBV12-4 . TGTGCCAGCAGGAATGGGGTCAACACTGAAGCTTTCTTT CASRNGVNTEAFF
. TRBJ2-5 TRBV5-4 . TGTGCCAGCAGCTTGGGTATTAGCTACGAGACCCAGTACTTC CASSLGISYETQYF
. TRBJ1-1 TRBV27 . TGTGCCAGCAGTTTAGGGGGTGAAGCTTTCTTT CASSLGGEAFF
TRBD1 TRBJ1-2 TRBV3-1/TRBV3-2 . TGTGCCAGCAGTCGGGACAGCTTCGGGGATGGCTACACCTTC CASSRDSFGDGYTF
. TRBJ2-1 TRBV10-3 . TGTGCCATCAGTGAGTTTCAAGGAAGCTCCTACAATGAGCAGTTCTTC CAISEFQGSSYNEQFF
. TRBJ1-5 TRBV15 once TGTGCCACCAGCAGAGATTACGTTTATCAGCCCCAGCATTTT CATSRDYVYQPQHF
TRBD1 TRBJ1-2 TRBV28 once TGTGCCAGCAGTTCGCCGGGACAGGGAGGAAAAGGCTACACCTTC CASSSPGQGGKGYTF
. TRBJ1-2 TRBV11-2 . TGTGCCAGCAGCTTAGAGGGGTATGGCTACACCTTC CASSLEGYGYTF
. TRBJ1-2 TRBV30 . TGTGCCTGGAGTATTAACCGGGGCTTTTATGGCTACACCTTC CAWSINRGFYGYTF
TRBD1 TRBJ1-5 TRBV19 once TGTGCCAGTAGTAAAGACAGGGTACAGCCCCAGCATTTT CASSKDRVQPQHF
. TRBJ1-4 TRBV7-2 . TGTGCCAGCAGCTTCCAGCGACAAACTAATGAAAAACTGTTTTTT CASSFQRQTNEKLFF
TRBD2 TRBJ2-1 TRBV5-8 . TGTGCCAGCAGCTTACTAGCGGGAAATGAGCAGTTCTTC CASSLLAGNEQFF
TRBD2 TRBJ2-5 TRBV27 . TGTGCCAGCAGTTTATGGACTAGCGGAACTAAGACCCAGTACTTC CASSLWTSGTKTQYF
TRBD1 TRBJ2-7 TRBV27 . TGTGCCAGCAGACTCGGACAGGGAGTCTACGAGCAGTACTTC CASRLGQGVYEQYF
. TRBJ1-6 TRBV6-1 once TGTGCCAGCAGTGAACGACACAATAATTCACCCCTCCACTTT CASSERHNNSPLHF
TRBD1 TRBJ1-1 TRBV5-1 . TGCGCCAGCAGCTCGGGACAGGGGAACACTGAAGCTTTCTTT CASSSGQGNTEAFF
. TRBJ2-7 TRBV18 . TGTGCCAGCTCACCTAGCGCGGCCCGGGAGCAGTACTTC CASSPSAAREQYF
. TRBJ2-3 TRBV5-1 . TGCGCCAGCAGCTCTTCCGGGACCTGGACAGATACGCAGTATTTT CASSSSGTWTDTQYF